This is a list of T cell receptor beta chains from one sample in a study of blood T cell repertoires in COVID-19. Profiling relied on immunoSEQ multiplex PCR, and the TCRdb table lists in-frame clones only, not all of them. This table has around 100,000 clones, about 88% appearing once. Sequenced: peripheral blood. The receptors come from a woman in her fifties or sixties with acute or convalescent COVID-19. Each CDR3 is given with its conserved first and last residue. A D gene is named only where the DNA matches it firmly. The size field is filled for only some rows; it gives once, few, many or a size class.

D	V	J	size	CDR3	DNA
.	TRBV27	TRBJ1-1	.	CASSFAGNTEAFF	TGTGCCAGCAGTTTCGCAGGGAACACTGAAGCTTTCTTT
.	TRBV20-1	TRBJ2-5	.	CSVRLKETQYF	TGCAGTGTTAGACTTAAAGAGACCCAGTACTTC
TRBD1	TRBV30	TRBJ2-7	.	CAWSKPGQGTYEQYF	TGTGCCTGGAGTAAACCGGGACAGGGAACCTACGAGCAGTACTTC
TRBD1	TRBV7-2	TRBJ1-1	once	CASSTRRQGMNTEAFF	TGTGCCAGCAGCACGCGTAGACAGGGAATGAACACTGAAGCTTTCTTT
TRBD1	TRBV25-1	TRBJ2-5	.	CASRASGQEETQYF	TGTGCCAGCAGGGCATCGGGACAGGAGGAGACCCAGTACTTC
TRBD2	TRBV19	TRBJ2-2	.	CASSKGLSASGELFF	TGTGCCAGTAGTAAGGGACTATCGGCCTCCGGGGAGCTGTTTTTT
TRBD1	TRBV6-1	TRBJ1-2	.	CASSVNQGAFIFNGYTF	TGTGCCAGCAGTGTAAATCAGGGGGCGTTCATATTCAATGGCTACACCTTC
TRBD1	TRBV19	TRBJ2-3	once	CASRRTGGTDTQYF	TGTGCCAGTAGGCGGACAGGGGGCACAGATACGCAGTATTTT
.	TRBV10-3	TRBJ1-1	.	CAISSKTDTEAFF	TGTGCCATCAGTAGTAAAACAGACACTGAAGCTTTCTTT
.	TRBV2	TRBJ1-2	.	CASTVYFTGYTF	TGTGCCAGCACTGTGTACTTCACTGGCTACACCTTC
TRBD1	TRBV6-6	TRBJ1-6	.	CASMTGVNSPLHF	TGTGCCAGCATGACAGGGGTCAATTCACCCCTCCACTTT
.	TRBV5-1	TRBJ2-5	once	CASSPRAGETQYF	TGCGCCAGCAGCCCCAGGGCAGGAGAGACCCAGTACTTC
.	TRBV4-1	TRBJ1-6	.	CASSFEGRFSPLHF	TGCGCCAGCAGCTTTGAAGGGAGATTTTCACCCCTCCACTTT
.	TRBV5-1	TRBJ1-1	.	CASSVQGGRDTEAFF	TGCGCCAGCAGCGTACAAGGGGGGAGGGACACTGAAGCTTTCTTT
.	TRBV6-2/TRBV6-3	TRBJ1-1	.	CASSPLTEAFF	TGTGCCAGCAGCCCCTTAACTGAAGCTTTCTTT
TRBD1	TRBV27	TRBJ1-5	.	CASSSRWTGGLQPQHF	TGTGCCAGCAGTTCAAGGTGGACAGGGGGCCTTCAGCCCCAGCATTTT
.	TRBV12-3/TRBV12-4	TRBJ1-2	.	CASSPRGGYGYTF	TGTGCCAGCAGCCCCCGGGGGGGCTATGGCTACACCTTC
TRBD1	TRBV14	TRBJ2-3	once	CASSPRTGVADTQYF	TGTGCCAGCAGTCCGAGGACAGGGGTCGCGGATACGCAGTATTTT
.	TRBV3-1/TRBV3-2	TRBJ1-6	.	CASSPTGFYNSPLHF	TGTGCCAGCAGTCCAACAGGGTTCTATAATTCACCCCTCCACTTT
TRBD2	TRBV3-1/TRBV3-2	TRBJ2-3	.	CASSHIVAGIDTQYF	TGTGCCAGCAGCCACATTGTAGCGGGTATAGATACGCAGTATTTT
TRBD1	TRBV10-3	TRBJ1-1	.	CAISGQGFFAEAFF	TGTGCCATCAGTGGACAGGGTTTTTTCGCTGAAGCTTTCTTT
TRBD1	TRBV28	TRBJ2-1	.	CASSGQAYNEQFF	TGTGCCTCGTCCGGACAGGCCTACAATGAGCAGTTCTTC
TRBD2	TRBV29-1	TRBJ2-1	few	CSVFRLAGMGEQFF	TGCAGCGTGTTTCGGCTAGCGGGGATGGGGGAGCAGTTCTTC
TRBD1	TRBV6-5	TRBJ2-5	.	CASTQGAGQETQYF	TGTGCCAGCACGCAGGGGGCAGGCCAAGAGACCCAGTACTTC
TRBD1	TRBV29-1	TRBJ1-2	.	CSVVGGQGNYGYTF	TGCAGCGTTGTCGGGGGACAGGGTAACTATGGCTACACCTTC
.	TRBV4-3	TRBJ2-1	.	CASSQTPSASSYNEQFF	TGCGCCAGCAGCCAAACTCCTAGCGCAAGCTCCTACAATGAGCAGTTCTTC
.	TRBV4-2	TRBJ1-6	few	CASSQDPQGRLHF	TGTGCCAGCAGCCAAGATCCTCAGGGGCGACTCCACTTT
.	TRBV29-1	TRBJ1-2	.	CSVEARLEGYTF	TGCAGCGTTGAAGCTAGGCTTGAGGGCTACACCTTC
TRBD1	TRBV24-1	TRBJ2-2	.	CATSDSGTANTGELFF	TGTGCCACCAGTGATTCCGGGACAGCGAACACCGGGGAGCTGTTTTTT
TRBD1	TRBV6-5	TRBJ2-7	.	CASSGQGSYEQYF	TGTGCCAGCAGCGGACAGGGATCCTACGAGCAGTACTTC
TRBD1	TRBV2	TRBJ1-5	.	CASSYDRGGRQPQHF	TGTGCCAGCAGTTACGACAGGGGAGGTCGACAGCCCCAGCATTTT
TRBD1	TRBV27	TRBJ1-4	.	CASSLQGANEKLFF	TGTGCCAGCAGTTTACAGGGGGCGAATGAAAAACTGTTTTTT
.	TRBV6-2/TRBV6-3	TRBJ1-5	.	CASSQADSNQPQHF	TGTGCCAGCAGTCAGGCCGACAGTAATCAGCCCCAGCATTTT
.	TRBV3-1/TRBV3-2	TRBJ2-7	.	CASSQTQLYEQYF	TGTGCCAGCAGCCAAACACAACTATACGAGCAGTACTTC
TRBD2	TRBV19	TRBJ2-3	.	CASSAVAGGPDTQYF	TGTGCCAGTAGCGCAGTAGCGGGGGGGCCAGATACGCAGTATTTT
TRBD1	TRBV6-6	TRBJ1-4	.	CAVRSGQDNEKLFF	TGTGCCGTCCGCTCCGGACAGGACAATGAAAAACTGTTTTTT
.	TRBV6-4	TRBJ1-5	.	CASSEFGGQPQHF	TGTGCCAGCAGTGAATTCGGGGGACAGCCCCAGCATTTT
TRBD2	TRBV10-2	TRBJ2-7	.	CASRGLAGGYEQYF	TGCGCCAGCAGGGGACTAGCGGGGGGGTACGAGCAGTACTTC
TRBD2	TRBV28	TRBJ2-5	.	CASRSLGGGETQYF	TGTGCCAGCAGGTCTCTCGGGGGAGGGGAGACCCAGTACTTC
.	TRBV6-6	TRBJ2-7	.	CASSALSGQYF	TGTGCCAGCAGCGCTCTGAGTGGGCAGTACTTC
.	TRBV7-9	TRBJ1-1	.	CASSLFSDLNTEAFF	TGTGCCAGCAGCTTATTCTCAGATCTGAACACTGAAGCTTTCTTT
.	TRBV28	TRBJ1-3	.	CASSPGRSNTIYF	TGTGCCAGCAGCCCAGGGAGGAGCAACACCATATATTTT
.	TRBV20-1	TRBJ2-6	.	CSASRPGSGANVLTF	TGCAGTGCTAGTCGTCCCGGGTCGGGGGCCAACGTCCTGACTTTC
.	TRBV6-2/TRBV6-3	TRBJ1-3	.	CASSPGQFRSGNTIYF	TGTGCCAGCAGTCCGGGACAATTCCGCTCTGGAAACACCATATATTTT
.	TRBV6-4	TRBJ2-1	once	CASSRQGGYNEQFF	TGTGCCAGCAGTCGTCAAGGGGGCTACAATGAGCAGTTCTTC
.	TRBV28	TRBJ2-7	once	CASNPGAGVTYEQYF	TGTGCCAGCAACCCCGGGGCAGGGGTGACCTACGAGCAGTACTTC
TRBD1	TRBV13	TRBJ1-2	.	CASSLSRDRAGGYTF	TGTGCCAGCAGCTTGTCCCGGGACAGGGCGGGAGGCTACACCTTC
.	TRBV2	TRBJ2-3	.	CASSPGTDTQYF	TGTGCCAGCAGTCCCGGGACAGATACGCAGTATTTT
.	TRBV5-4	TRBJ1-2	.	CASSLAGQTNYGYTF	TGTGCCAGCAGCTTGGCTGGACAGACTAACTATGGCTACACCTTC
TRBD2	TRBV10-3	TRBJ2-2	.	CAISGTSGTTGELFF	TGTGCCATCAGTGGGACTAGCGGGACCACCGGGGAGCTGTTTTTT
.	TRBV7-2	TRBJ2-2	few	CASSLVPVNTGELFF	TGTGCCAGCAGCTTAGTCCCGGTTAACACCGGGGAGCTGTTTTTT
TRBD1	TRBV7-3	TRBJ2-4	.	CASSSEGQENIQYF	TGTGCCAGCAGCTCCGAGGGACAGGAAAACATTCAGTACTTC
.	TRBV2	TRBJ2-3	.	CASSEAGGSIDTQYF	TGTGCCAGCAGTGAAGCAGGGGGAAGCATAGATACGCAGTATTTT
.	TRBV2	TRBJ2-7	once	CASSEQVYEQYF	TGTGCCAGCAGTGAACAGGTCTACGAGCAGTACTTC
.	TRBV11-2	TRBJ1-4	.	CASSLSEGTNEKLFF	TGTGCCAGCAGCTTGTCGGAGGGGACTAATGAAAAACTGTTTTTT
TRBD1	TRBV6-2/TRBV6-3	TRBJ1-2	.	CASSSGTGHSYGYTF	TGTGCCAGCAGTTCGGGGACAGGGCACAGCTATGGCTACACCTTC
.	TRBV3-1/TRBV3-2	TRBJ2-1	.	CASSQRGGGEQFF	TGTGCCAGCAGCCAGAGGGGGGGAGGTGAGCAGTTCTTC
TRBD1	TRBV5-1	TRBJ1-4	.	CASSLAPTGTNEKLFF	TGCGCCAGCAGCTTGGCCCCGACAGGGACTAATGAAAAACTGTTTTTT
TRBD2	TRBV11-3	TRBJ2-1	.	CASSLVASSGDNEQFF	TGTGCCAGCAGCTTAGTGGCCTCTAGCGGAGACAATGAGCAGTTCTTC
.	TRBV10-1	TRBJ1-5	.	CASTHRQDSNQPQHF	TGCGCCAGCACACATAGACAGGATAGCAATCAGCCCCAGCATTTT